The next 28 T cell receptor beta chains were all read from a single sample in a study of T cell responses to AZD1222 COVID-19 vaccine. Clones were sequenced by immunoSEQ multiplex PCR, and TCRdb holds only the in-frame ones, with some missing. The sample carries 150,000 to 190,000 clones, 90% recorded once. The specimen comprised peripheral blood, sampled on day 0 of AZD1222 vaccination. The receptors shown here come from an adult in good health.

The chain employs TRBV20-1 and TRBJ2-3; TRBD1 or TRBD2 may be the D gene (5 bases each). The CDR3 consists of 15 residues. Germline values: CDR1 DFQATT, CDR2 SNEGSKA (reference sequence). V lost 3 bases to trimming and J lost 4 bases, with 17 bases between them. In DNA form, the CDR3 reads TGCAGTGCTAGTGGGGCCCGACTGGGGGCAGATACGCAGTATTTT. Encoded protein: CSASGARLGADTQYF.

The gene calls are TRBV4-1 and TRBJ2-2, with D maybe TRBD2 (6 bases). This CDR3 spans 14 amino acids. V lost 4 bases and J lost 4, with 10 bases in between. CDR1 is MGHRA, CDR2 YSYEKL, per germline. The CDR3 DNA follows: TGCGCCAGCAGCCTCGACGGGGGCACCGGGGAGCTGTTTTTT. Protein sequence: CASSLDGGTGELFF.

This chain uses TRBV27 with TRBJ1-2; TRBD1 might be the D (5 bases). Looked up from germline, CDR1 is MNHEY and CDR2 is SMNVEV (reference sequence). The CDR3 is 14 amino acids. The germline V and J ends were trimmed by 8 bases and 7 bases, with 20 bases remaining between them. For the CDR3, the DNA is TGTGCCAGCGGCTTATATGCGGGGCTCGGTGGCTACACCTTC. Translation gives CASGLYAGLGGYTF.

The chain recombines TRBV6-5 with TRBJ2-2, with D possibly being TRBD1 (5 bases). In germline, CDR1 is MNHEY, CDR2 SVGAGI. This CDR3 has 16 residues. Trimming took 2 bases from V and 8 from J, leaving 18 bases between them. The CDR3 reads CASSYLSKTVWGELFF. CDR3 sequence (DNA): TGTGCCAGCAGTTACCTATCAAAGACAGTCTGGGGGGAGCTGTTTTTT.

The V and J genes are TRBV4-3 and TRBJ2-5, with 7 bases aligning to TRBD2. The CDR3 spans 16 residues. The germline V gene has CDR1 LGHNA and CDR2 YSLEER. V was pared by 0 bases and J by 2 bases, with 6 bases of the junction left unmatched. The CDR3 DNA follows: TGCGCCAGCAGCCAAGATCGCGGACTAGTACAAGAGACCCAGTACTTC. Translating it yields CASSQDRGLVQETQYF.

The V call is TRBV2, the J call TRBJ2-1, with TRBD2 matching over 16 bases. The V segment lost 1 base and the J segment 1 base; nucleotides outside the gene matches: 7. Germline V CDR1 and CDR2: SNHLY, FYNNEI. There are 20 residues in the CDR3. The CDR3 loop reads CASSEVGTSGRALSYNEQFF. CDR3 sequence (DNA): TGTGCCAGCAGTGAAGTAGGGACTAGCGGGAGGGCCTTGTCCTACAATGAGCAGTTCTTC.

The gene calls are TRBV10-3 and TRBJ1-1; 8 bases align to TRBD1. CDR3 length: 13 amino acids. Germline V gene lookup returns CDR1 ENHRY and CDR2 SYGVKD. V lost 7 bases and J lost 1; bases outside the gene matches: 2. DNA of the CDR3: TGTGCCATCACCGGGACAGGGAACACTGAAGCTTTCTTT. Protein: CAITGTGNTEAFF.

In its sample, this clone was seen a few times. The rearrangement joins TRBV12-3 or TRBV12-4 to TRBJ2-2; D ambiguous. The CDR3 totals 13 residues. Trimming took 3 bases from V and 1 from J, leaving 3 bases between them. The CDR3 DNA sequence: TGTGCCAGCAGTTTGGGGAACACCGGGGAGCTGTTTTTT. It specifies CASSLGNTGELFF.

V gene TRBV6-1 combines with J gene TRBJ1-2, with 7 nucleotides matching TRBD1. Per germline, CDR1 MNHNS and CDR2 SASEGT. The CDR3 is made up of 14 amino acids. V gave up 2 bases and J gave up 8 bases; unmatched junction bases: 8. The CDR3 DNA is TGTGCCAGCAGTGAACACACAGGGGAAGAAGGCTACACCTTC. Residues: CASSEHTGEEGYTF.

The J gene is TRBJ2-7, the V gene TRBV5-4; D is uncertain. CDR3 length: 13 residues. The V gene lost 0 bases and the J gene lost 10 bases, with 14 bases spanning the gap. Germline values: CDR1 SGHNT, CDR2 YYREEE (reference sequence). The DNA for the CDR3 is TGTGCCAGCAGCTTGGGGGGTTCGGAGAACCAGTACTTC. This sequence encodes CASSLGGSENQYF.

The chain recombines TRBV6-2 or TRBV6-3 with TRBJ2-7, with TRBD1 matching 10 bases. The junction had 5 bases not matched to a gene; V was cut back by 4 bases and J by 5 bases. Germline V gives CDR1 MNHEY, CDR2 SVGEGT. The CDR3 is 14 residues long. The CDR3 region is CASSSRQGADEQYF. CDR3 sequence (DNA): TGTGCCAGCAGTTCACGACAGGGGGCCGACGAGCAGTACTTC.

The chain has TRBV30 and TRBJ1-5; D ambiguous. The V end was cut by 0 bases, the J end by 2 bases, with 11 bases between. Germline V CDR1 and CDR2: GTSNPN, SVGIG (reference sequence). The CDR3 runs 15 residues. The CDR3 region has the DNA TGTGCCTGGAGTGTAAAGGACTTCGGCAATCAGCCCCAGCATTTT. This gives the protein CAWSVKDFGNQPQHF.

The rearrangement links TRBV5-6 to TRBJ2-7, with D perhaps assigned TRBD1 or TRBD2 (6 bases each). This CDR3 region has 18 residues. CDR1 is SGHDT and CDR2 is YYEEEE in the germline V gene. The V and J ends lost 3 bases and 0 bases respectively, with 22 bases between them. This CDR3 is CASSSRRGRSPSSYEQYF. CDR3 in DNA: TGTGCCAGCAGCTCTCGCCGGGGGCGATCTCCAAGCTCCTACGAGCAGTACTTC.

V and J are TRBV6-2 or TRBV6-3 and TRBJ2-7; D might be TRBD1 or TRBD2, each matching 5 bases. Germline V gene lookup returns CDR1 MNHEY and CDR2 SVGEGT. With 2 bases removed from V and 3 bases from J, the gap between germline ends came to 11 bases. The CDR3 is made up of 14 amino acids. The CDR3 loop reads CASSYGRGVYEQYF. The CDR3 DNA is TGTGCCAGCAGTTACGGTAGGGGAGTCTACGAGCAGTACTTC.

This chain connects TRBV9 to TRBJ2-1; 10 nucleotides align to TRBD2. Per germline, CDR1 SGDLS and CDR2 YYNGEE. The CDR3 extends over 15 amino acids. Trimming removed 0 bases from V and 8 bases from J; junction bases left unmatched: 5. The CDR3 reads CASSVGASGRDEQFF. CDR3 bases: TGTGCCAGCAGCGTAGGGGCTAGCGGGAGAGATGAGCAGTTCTTC.

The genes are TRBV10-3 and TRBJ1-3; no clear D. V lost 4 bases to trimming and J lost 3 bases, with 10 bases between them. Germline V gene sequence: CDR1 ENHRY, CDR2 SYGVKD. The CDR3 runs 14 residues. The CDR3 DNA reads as TGTGCCATCAGTGGGGTCGGGAGTGGAAACACCATATATTTT. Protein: CAISGVGSGNTIYF.

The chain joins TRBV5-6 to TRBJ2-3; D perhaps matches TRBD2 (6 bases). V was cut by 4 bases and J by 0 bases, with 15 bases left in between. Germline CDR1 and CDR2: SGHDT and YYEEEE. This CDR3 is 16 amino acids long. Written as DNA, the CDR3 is TGTGCCAGCAGCCTCCGGGGACTTACTAGCACAGATACGCAGTATTTT. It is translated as CASSLRGLTSTDTQYF.

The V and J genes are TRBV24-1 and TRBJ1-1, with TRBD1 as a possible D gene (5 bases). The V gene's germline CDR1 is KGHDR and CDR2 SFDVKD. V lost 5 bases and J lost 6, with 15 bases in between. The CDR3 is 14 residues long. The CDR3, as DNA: TGTGCCACCAGTGGTCCAGGGCTAGGGGCTGAAGCTTTCTTT. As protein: CATSGPGLGAEAFF.

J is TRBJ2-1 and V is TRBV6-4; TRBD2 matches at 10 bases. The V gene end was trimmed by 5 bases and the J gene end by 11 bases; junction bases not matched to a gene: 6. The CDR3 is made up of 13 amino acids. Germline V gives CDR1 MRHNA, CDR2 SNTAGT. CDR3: CASSPLAGDKQFF. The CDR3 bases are TGTGCCAGCAGTCCCCTAGCGGGAGACAAGCAGTTCTTC.

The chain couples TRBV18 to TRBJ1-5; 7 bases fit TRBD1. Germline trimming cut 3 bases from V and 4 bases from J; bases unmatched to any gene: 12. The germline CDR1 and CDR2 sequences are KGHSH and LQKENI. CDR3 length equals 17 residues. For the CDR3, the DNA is TGTGCCAGCTCACCCGTCCGGTTGACAGGGCGAAATCAGCCCCAGCATTTT. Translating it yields CASSPVRLTGRNQPQHF. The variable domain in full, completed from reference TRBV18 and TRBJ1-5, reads NAGVMQNPRHLVRRRGQEARLRCSPMKGHSHVYWYRQLPEEGLKFMVYLQKENIIDESGMPKERFSAEFPKEGPSILRIQQVVRGDSAAYFCASSPVRLTGRNQPQHFGDGTRLSIL.

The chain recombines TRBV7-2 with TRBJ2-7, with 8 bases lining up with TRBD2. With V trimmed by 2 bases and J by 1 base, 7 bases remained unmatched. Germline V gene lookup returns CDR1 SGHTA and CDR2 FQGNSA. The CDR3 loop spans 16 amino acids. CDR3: CASSLIYERESYEQYF. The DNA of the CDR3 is TGTGCCAGCAGCTTAATTTACGAGCGGGAGTCCTACGAGCAGTACTTC.

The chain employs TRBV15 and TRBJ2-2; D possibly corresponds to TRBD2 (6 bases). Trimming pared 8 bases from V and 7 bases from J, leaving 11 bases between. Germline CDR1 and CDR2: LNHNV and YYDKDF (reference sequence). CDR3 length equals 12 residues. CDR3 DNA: TGTGCCACCGGACCGGAGGGCGGGGAGCTGTTTTTT. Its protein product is CATGPEGGELFF.

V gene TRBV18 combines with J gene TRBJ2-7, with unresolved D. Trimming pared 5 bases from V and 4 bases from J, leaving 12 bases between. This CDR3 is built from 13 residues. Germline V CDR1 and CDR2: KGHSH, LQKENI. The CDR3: CASSVVSSYEQYF. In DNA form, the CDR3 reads TGTGCCAGCTCAGTCGTTAGTAGTTACGAGCAGTACTTC. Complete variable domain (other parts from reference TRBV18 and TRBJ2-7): NAGVMQNPRHLVRRRGQEARLRCSPMKGHSHVYWYRQLPEEGLKFMVYLQKENIIDESGMPKERFSAEFPKEGPSILRIQQVVRGDSAAYFCASSVVSSYEQYFGPGTRLTVT.

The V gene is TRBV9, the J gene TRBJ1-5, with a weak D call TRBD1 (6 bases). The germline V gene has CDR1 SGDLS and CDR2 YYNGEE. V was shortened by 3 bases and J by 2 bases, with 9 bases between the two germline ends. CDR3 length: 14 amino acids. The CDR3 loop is CASSEGGGNQPQHF. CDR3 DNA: TGTGCCAGCAGCGAGGGGGGAGGCAATCAGCCCCAGCATTTT.

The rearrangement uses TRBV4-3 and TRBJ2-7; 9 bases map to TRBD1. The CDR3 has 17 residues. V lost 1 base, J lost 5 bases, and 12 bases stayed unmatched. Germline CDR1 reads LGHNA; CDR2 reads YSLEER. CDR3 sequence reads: CASSQASPGQGRDEQYF. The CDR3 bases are TGCGCCAGCAGCCAAGCGTCACCGGGACAGGGAAGGGACGAGCAGTACTTC.

The DNA for the CDR3 is TGTGCCAGCAGCTTAGGGGGGACCTCCTACGAGCAGTACTTC. It yields the protein CASSLGGTSYEQYF. The chain recombines TRBV7-2 with TRBJ2-7; TRBD1 or TRBD2 may be the D gene (5 bases each). The CDR3 is made up of 14 amino acids. Per the germline V gene, CDR1 is SGHTA and CDR2 is FQGNSA. V lost 1 base and J lost 0, with 7 bases in between.

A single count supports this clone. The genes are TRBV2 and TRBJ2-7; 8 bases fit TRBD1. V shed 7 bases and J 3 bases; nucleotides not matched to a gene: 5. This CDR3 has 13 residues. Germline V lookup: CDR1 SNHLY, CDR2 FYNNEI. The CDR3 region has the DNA TGTGCCAGCACCGGGACAGGTTTCTACGAGCAGTACTTC. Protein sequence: CASTGTGFYEQYF.

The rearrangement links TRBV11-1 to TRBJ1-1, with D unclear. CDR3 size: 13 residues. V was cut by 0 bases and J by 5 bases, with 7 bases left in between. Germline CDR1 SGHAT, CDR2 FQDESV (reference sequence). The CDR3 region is CASSLAGYTEAFF. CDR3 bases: TGTGCCAGCAGCTTAGCGGGTTATACTGAAGCTTTCTTT. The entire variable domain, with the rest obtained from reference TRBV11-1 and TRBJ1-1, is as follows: EAEVAQSPRYKITEKSQAVAFWCDPISGHATLYWYRQILGQGPELLVQFQDESVVDDSQLPKDRFSAERLKGVDSTLKIQPAELGDSAMYLCASSLAGYTEAFFGQGTRLTVV.